This TCR beta chain was obtained from a study of T cell responses to AZD1222 COVID-19 vaccine. Assay used: immunoSEQ multiplex PCR; TCRdb lists only in-frame clones, some missing. The sample carries about 100,000 clones, approximately 87% recorded once. V was shortened by 0 bases and J by 1 base, with 10 bases between the two germline ends. CDR1 and CDR2 from the germline V gene are MNHEY and SMNVEV (reference sequence). This CDR3 has 15 amino acids. This chain uses TRBV27 with TRBJ2-7; D is ambiguous. This TCR came from an adult who received the AZD1222 COVID-19 vaccine. Material: peripheral blood, obtained 28 days after the second AZD1222 dose. CDR3 sequence: CASSLSPVGSYEQYF. CDR3 bases: TGTGCCAGCAGTTTATCCCCCGTAGGGTCCTACGAGCAGTACTTC.